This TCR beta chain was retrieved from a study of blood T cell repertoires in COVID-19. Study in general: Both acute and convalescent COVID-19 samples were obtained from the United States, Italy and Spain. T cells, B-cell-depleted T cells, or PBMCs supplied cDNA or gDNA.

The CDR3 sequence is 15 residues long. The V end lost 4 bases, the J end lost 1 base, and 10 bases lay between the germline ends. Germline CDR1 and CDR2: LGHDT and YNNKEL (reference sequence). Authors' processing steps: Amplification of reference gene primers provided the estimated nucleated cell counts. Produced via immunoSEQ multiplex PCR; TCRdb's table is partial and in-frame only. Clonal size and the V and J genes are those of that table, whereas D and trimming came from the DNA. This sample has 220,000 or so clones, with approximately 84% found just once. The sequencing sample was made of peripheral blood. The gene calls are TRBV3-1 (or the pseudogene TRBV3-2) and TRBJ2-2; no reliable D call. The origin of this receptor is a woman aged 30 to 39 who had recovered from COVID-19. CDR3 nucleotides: TGTGCCAGCAGCCCGACACCTGGGAACACCGGGGAGCTGTTTTTT. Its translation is CASSPTPGNTGELFF.